The sequence of this T cell receptor beta chain was determined in a study of shared T cell receptors in the human thymus. Germline V lookup: CDR1 SSHAT, CDR2 FNYEAQ (reference sequence). The V gene lost 4 bases and the J gene lost 5 bases, with 17 bases spanning the gap. This CDR3 is built from 16 residues. Clones were read by immunoSEQ multiplex PCR, and TCRdb kept only the in-frame ones, dropping some. The repertoire consists of a few hundred thousand clones, with approximately 95% occurring once and the leading ten covering 0.015% to 0.02%. The specimen was thymocytes. The V gene is TRBV7-7, the J gene TRBJ2-2, with TRBD2 as a possible D gene (6 bases). The sequence came from a human donor. Written as DNA, the CDR3 is TGTGCCAGCAGCTCCGGGGGAGAAGGAAGGACCGGGGAGCTGTTTTTT. Its translation is CASSSGGEGRTGELFF.